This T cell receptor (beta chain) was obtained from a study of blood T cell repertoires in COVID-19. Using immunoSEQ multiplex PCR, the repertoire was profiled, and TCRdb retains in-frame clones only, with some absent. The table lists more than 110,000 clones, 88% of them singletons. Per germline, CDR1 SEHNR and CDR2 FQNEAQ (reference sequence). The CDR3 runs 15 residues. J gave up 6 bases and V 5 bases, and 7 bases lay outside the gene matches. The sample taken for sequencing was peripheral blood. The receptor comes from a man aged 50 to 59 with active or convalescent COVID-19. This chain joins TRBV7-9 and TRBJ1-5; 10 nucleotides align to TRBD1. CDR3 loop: CASSETGGASQPQHF. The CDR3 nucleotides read TGTGCCAGCAGCGAGACAGGGGGCGCGAGTCAGCCCCAGCATTTT.